Sequencing of this T cell receptor beta chain was carried out in a study of shared clonotypes between healthy human individuals. The repertoire was sequenced with immunoSEQ multiplex PCR; TCRdb's copy has only in-frame clones and lacks some. Among 2 million to 2.5 million clones listed, around 95% were seen once. This clone was seen only once. The antigen is undetermined. Whole-study findings and limits: Across subsets, estimated richness was generally greater for naive than for memory populations. Clonotypes that were shared across a handful of donors made up approximately 5% of naive CD4 clonotypes.

Germline CDR1 is MNHEY and CDR2 is SVGAGI. V gave up 6 bases and J gave up 9 bases, with 15 bases separating them. The CDR3 loop spans 13 amino acids. Sequencing was performed on naive CD4+ T cells sorted from blood. Subset denoted: CD45RA+ positively selected. The receptor was isolated from a man in his late teens or twenties in good health. The J gene is TRBJ1-3, the V gene TRBV6-5; TRBD1 might be the D (5 bases). CDR3 sequence: CASRNRPSGTIYF. DNA of the CDR3: TGTGCCAGCAGGAACAGGCCCAGCGGCACCATATATTTT.